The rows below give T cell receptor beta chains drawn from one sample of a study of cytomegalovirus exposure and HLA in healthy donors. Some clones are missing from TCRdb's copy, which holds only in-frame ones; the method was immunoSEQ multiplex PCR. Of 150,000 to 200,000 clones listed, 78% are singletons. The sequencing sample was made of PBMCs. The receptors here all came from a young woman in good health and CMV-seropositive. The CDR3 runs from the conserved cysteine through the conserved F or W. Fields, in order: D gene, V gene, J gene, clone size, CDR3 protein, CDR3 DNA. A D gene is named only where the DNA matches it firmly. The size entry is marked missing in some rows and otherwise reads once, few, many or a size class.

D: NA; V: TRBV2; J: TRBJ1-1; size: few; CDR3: CASNWGVNTEAFF; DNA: TGTGCCAGCAACTGGGGGGTGAACACTGAAGCTTTCTTT
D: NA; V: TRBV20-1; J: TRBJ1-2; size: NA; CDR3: CSASRDGYTF; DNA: TGCAGTGCTTCCAGGGATGGCTACACCTTC
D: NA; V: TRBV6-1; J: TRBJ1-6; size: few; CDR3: CASSGTGVGSPLHF; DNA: TGTGCCAGCAGTGGTACGGGGGTCGGTTCACCCCTCCACTTT
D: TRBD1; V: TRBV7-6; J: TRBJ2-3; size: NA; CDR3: CASSLDDRDRVSDTQYF; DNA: TGTGCCAGCAGCTTAGATGACCGGGACAGAGTGTCGGATACGCAGTATTTT
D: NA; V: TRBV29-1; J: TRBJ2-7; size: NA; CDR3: CSVSRTASYEQYF; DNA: TGCAGCGTTTCTCGGACAGCCTCCTACGAGCAGTACTTC
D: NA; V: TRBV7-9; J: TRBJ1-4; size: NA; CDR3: CASSQKGDPNEKLFF; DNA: TGTGCCAGCAGTCAGAAGGGGGATCCTAATGAAAAACTGTTTTTT
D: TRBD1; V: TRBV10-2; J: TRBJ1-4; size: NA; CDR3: CASDPGQGVTNEKLFF; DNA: TGCGCCAGCGACCCGGGACAGGGGGTGACTAATGAAAAACTGTTTTTT
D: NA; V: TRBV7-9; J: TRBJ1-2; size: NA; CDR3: CASSLGRGEGGYTF; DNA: TGTGCCAGCAGCTTAGGACGGGGGGAAGGAGGCTACACCTTC
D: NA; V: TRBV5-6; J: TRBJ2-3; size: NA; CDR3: CASSLYARGLTDTQYF; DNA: TGTGCCAGCAGCTTGTACGCAAGAGGGTTAACAGATACGCAGTATTTT
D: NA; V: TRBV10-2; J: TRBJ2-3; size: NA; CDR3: CASSELESTDTQYF; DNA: TGCGCCAGCAGTGAGCTAGAGAGTACAGATACGCAGTATTTT
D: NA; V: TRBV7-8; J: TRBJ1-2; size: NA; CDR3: CASSLVLVGDYTF; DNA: TGTGCCAGCAGCTTAGTTCTTGTAGGGGACTACACCTTC
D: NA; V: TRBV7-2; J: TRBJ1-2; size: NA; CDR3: CASSLGTVDYGYTF; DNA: TGTGCCAGCAGCTTAGGGACAGTGGACTATGGCTACACCTTC
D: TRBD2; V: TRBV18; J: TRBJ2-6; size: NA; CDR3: CASSPLGEGAGGANVLTF; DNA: TGTGCCAGCTCACCTCTGGGGGAGGGTGCCGGAGGGGCCAACGTCCTGACTTTC
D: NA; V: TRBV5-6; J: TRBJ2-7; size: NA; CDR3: CASSLASRGGSYEQYF; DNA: TGTGCCAGCAGCTTGGCCAGTAGAGGGGGCTCCTACGAGCAGTACTTC
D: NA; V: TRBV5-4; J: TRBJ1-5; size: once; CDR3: CASSLDSNQPQHF; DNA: TGTGCCAGCAGCTTGGACAGTAATCAGCCCCAGCATTTT
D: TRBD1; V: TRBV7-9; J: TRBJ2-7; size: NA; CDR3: CASSSWGQSHEQYF; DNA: TGTGCCAGCAGCTCCTGGGGACAGTCCCACGAGCAGTACTTC
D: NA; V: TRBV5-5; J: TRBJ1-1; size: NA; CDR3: CASRLRAENTEAFF; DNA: TGTGCCAGCAGGCTCAGGGCGGAGAACACTGAAGCTTTCTTT
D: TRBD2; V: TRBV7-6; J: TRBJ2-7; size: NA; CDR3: CASSSRGGIYEQYF; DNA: TGTGCCAGCAGCTCCCGGGGGGGAATATACGAGCAGTACTTC
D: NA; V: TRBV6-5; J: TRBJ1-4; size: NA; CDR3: CASGTRLEKLFF; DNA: TGTGCCAGCGGGACACGGCTTGAAAAACTGTTTTTT
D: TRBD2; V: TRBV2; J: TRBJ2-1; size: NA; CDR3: CASSVSGLVGYNEQFF; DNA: TGTGCCAGCAGTGTTTCGGGACTAGTCGGCTACAATGAGCAGTTCTTC
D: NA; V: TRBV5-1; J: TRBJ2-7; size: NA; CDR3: CASSLVRGYEQYF; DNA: TGCGCCAGCAGCTTGGTCAGGGGCTACGAGCAGTACTTC
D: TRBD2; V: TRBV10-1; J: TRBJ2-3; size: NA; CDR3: CASSDPASGRSTDTQYF; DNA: TGCGCCAGCAGTGACCCAGCTAGCGGGAGGAGCACAGATACGCAGTATTTT
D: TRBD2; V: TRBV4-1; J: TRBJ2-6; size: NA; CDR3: CASSHPGLAVTGSGANVLTF; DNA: TGCGCCAGCAGCCACCCGGGACTAGCGGTTACCGGCTCTGGGGCCAACGTCCTGACTTTC
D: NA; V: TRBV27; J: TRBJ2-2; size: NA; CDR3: CASSPTRFPTGELFF; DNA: TGTGCCAGTTCACCCACGCGGTTCCCGACCGGGGAGCTGTTTTTT
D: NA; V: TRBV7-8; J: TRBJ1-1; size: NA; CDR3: CASSLKQNTEAFF; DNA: TGTGCCAGCAGCTTAAAACAGAACACTGAAGCTTTCTTT
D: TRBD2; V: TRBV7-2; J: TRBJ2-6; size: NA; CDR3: CASSLGLAGPGANVLTF; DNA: TGTGCCAGCAGCTTAGGGTTAGCGGGCCCTGGGGCCAACGTCCTGACTTTC
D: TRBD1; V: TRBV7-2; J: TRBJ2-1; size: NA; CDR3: CASSPGQLTYNEQFF; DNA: TGTGCCAGCAGTCCGGGACAGCTTACTTACAATGAGCAGTTCTTC
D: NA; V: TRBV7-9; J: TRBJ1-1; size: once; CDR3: CSSSLGGTEAFF; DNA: TGTTCCAGCAGCTTGGGCGGGACTGAAGCTTTCTTT
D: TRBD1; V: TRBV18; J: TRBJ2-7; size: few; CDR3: CASSRDSYEQYF; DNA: TGTGCCAGCTCAAGGGACAGCTACGAGCAGTACTTC
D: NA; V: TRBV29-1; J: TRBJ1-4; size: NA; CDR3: CSVPCFREKLFF; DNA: TGCAGCGTCCCCTGTTTCCGGGAAAAACTGTTTTTT
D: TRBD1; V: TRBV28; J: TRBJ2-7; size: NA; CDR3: CASSLGTGGYGQYF; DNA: TGTGCCAGCAGTTTGGGGACAGGGGGTTATGGACAGTACTTC
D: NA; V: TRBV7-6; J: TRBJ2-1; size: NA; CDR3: CASSTPETTAGSYNEQFF; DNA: TGTGCCAGCAGCACCCCCGAGACTACGGCGGGCTCCTACAATGAGCAGTTCTTC
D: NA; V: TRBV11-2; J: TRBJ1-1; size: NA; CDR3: CASSLSGSTEAFF; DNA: TGTGCCAGCAGCTTATCAGGCAGCACTGAAGCTTTCTTT
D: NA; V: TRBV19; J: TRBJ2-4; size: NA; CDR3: CASSPETGPLAKNIQYF; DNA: TGTGCCAGTAGCCCTGAGACAGGACCTCTAGCCAAAAACATTCAGTACTTC
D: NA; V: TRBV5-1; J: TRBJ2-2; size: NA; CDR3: CASSLPGSTGELFF; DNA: TGCGCCAGCAGCTTGCCGGGAAGCACCGGGGAGCTGTTTTTT
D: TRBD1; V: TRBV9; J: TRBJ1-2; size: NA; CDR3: CASSVGTGKGTF; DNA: TGTGCCAGCAGCGTAGGGACAGGGAAGGGCACCTTC
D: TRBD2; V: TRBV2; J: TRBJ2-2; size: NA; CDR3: CASSGRTSTGELFF; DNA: TGTGCCAGCAGTGGCAGGACTAGCACCGGGGAGCTGTTTTTT
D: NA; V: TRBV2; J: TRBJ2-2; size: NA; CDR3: CASSVPLEYDTGELFF; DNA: TGTGCCAGCAGTGTCCCACTAGAATACGACACCGGGGAGCTGTTTTTT
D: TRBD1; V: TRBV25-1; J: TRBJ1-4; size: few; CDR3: CATKEGQGIEGEKLFF; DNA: TGTGCCACCAAAGAGGGACAGGGGATCGAGGGTGAAAAACTGTTTTTT
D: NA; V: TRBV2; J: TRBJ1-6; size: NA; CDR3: CAIRGGLMVNSPLHF; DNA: TGTGCCATCCGAGGCGGGTTAATGGTCAATTCACCCCTCCACTTT
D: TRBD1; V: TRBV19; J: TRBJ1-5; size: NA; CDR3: CASSIDGQVNQPQHF; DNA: TGTGCCAGTAGTATCGATGGACAGGTCAATCAGCCCCAGCATTTT
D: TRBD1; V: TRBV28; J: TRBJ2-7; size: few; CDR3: CASSHDQTGLPEQYF; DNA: TGTGCCAGCAGTCACGACCAGACAGGGCTTCCCGAGCAGTACTTC
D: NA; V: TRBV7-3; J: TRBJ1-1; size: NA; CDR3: CASSLAGNTEAFF; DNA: TGTGCCAGCAGCTTAGCAGGGAACACTGAAGCTTTCTTT
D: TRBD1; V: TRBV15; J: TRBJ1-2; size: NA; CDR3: CATSIGTEIYGYTF; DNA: TGTGCCACCAGCATCGGGACAGAGATATATGGCTACACCTTC
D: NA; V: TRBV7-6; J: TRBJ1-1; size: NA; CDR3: CASLKEDATNTEAFF; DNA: TGTGCCAGCTTAAAGGAGGACGCCACGAACACTGAAGCTTTCTTT
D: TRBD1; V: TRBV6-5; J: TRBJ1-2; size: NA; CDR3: CASSYGDRGGYGYTF; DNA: TGTGCCAGCAGTTACGGGGACAGGGGAGGCTATGGCTACACCTTC
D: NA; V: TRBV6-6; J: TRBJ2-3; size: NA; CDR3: CASSYPPTGWSDTQYF; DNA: TGTGCCAGCAGTTACCCACCGACAGGATGGTCAGATACGCAGTATTTT
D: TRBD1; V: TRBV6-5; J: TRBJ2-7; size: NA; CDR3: CASSRQGSYEQYF; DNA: TGTGCCAGCAGTAGACAGGGGTCCTACGAGCAGTACTTC
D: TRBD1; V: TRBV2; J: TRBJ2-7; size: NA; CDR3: CASSSRDRGLSEQYF; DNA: TGTGCCAGCAGTTCGAGAGACAGGGGCCTTTCAGAGCAGTACTTC
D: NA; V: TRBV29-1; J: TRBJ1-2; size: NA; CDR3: CSVDPKGGYGYTF; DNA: TGCAGCGTTGATCCTAAAGGGGGCTATGGCTACACCTTC
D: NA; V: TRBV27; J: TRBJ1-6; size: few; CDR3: CASTLFLGSPLHF; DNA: TGTGCCAGCACCCTCTTCCTAGGATCACCCCTCCACTTT
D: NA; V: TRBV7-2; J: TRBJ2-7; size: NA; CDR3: CASSAYGGEQYF; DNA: TGTGCCAGCAGCGCATACGGGGGTGAGCAGTACTTC
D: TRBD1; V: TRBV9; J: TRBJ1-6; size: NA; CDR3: CASSPRTGVDSPLHF; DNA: TGTGCCAGCAGCCCAAGGACAGGGGTTGACTCACCCCTCCACTTT
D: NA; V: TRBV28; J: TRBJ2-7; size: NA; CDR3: CASSLSSNPYLAYEQYF; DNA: TGTGCCAGCAGTTTGAGTTCGAACCCCTACTTAGCCTACGAGCAGTACTTC
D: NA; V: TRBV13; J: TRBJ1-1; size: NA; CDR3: CASSWSRQYTEAFF; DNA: TGTGCCAGCAGCTGGAGTCGACAGTACACTGAAGCTTTCTTT
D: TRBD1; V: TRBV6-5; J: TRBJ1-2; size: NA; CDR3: CASGQGGYTF; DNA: TGTGCCAGCGGACAGGGAGGCTACACCTTC